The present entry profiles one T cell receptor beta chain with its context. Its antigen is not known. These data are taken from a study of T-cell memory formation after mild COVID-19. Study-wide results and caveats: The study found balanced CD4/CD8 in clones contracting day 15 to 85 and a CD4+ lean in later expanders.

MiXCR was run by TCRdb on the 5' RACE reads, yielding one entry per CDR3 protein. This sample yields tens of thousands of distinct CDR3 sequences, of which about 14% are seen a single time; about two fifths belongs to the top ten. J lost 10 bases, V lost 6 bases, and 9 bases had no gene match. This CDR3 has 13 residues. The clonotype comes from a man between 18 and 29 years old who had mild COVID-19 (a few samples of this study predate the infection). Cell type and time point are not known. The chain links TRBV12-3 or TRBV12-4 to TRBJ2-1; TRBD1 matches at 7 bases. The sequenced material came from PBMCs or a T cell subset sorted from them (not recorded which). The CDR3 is CASSPGQIIEQFF. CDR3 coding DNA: TGTGCCAGCAGCCCGGGACAGATAATAGAGCAGTTCTTC.